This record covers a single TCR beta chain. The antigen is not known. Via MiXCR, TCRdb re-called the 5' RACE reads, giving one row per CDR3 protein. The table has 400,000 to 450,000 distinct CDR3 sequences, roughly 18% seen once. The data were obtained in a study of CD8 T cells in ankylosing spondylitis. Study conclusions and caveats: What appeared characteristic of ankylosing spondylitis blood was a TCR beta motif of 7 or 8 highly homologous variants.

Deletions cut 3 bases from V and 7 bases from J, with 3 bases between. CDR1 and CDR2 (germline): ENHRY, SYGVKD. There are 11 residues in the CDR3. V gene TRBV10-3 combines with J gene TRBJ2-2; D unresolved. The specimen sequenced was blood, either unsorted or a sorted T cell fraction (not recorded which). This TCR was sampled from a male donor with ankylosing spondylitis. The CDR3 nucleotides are TGTGCCATCAGTGAACTCGGGGAGCTGTTTTTT. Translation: CAISELGELFF.